This is a list of T cell receptor beta chains from one sample in a study of blood T cell repertoires in COVID-19. Libraries were prepared by immunoSEQ multiplex PCR; TCRdb keeps only in-frame clonotypes and omits some of them. Of hundreds of thousands of clones in the sample, about 87% are singletons; the top ten hold approximately 6.2%. The sequencing sample was made of peripheral blood. The receptors were gathered from a man aged 55 to 70 who had recovered from COVID-19. The CDR3 runs from the conserved cysteine through the conserved F or W. The D gene is left open where the match is weak. Where a row states a size, it is once, few, many or the class of an expanded clone; other rows omit it.

TGTGCCAGCAGCTCGGACACAGGGACTAACTATGGCTACACCTTC | CASSSDTGTNYGYTF | TRBJ1-2 | TRBV7-2 | NA | NA
TGTGCCAGCAGCCCCCGACTATCGACCCTAAACACTGAAGCTTTCTTT | CASSPRLSTLNTEAFF | TRBJ1-1 | TRBV14 | many | NA
TGTGCCAGCAGCTTGAGCGTTACGTTTAGCACAGATACGCAGTATTTT | CASSLSVTFSTDTQYF | TRBJ2-3 | TRBV5-6 | NA | NA
TGTGCCAGCAGCGGACAGGGAAACGTCTCACCCCTCCACTTT | CASSGQGNVSPLHF | TRBJ1-6 | TRBV6-2/TRBV6-3 | NA | TRBD1
TGTGCCAGCAGCTTTGGCCAGCGGAGATCTTTGAATGAGCAGTTCTTC | CASSFGQRRSLNEQFF | TRBJ2-1 | TRBV5-4 | NA | NA
TGTGCCAGCAGCCGGCCCCCAAACGGGGAGGATGGCTACACCTTC | CASSRPPNGEDGYTF | TRBJ1-2 | TRBV5-4 | few | NA
TGCGCCAGCAGCCTGGAAGGGGGCAGGGGGCGTAGCACCGGGGAGCTGTTTTTT | CASSLEGGRGRSTGELFF | TRBJ2-2 | TRBV5-1 | NA | TRBD1
TGTGCCAGTAGCGTGGAACGACAGTCCCTACGAGAGCAGTACTTC | CASSVERQSLREQYF | TRBJ2-7 | TRBV19 | once | NA
TGTGCCACCAGCAAACGGGGACAGGGAGGATACGAGCAGTACTTC | CATSKRGQGGYEQYF | TRBJ2-7 | TRBV15 | once | TRBD1
TGCGCCAGCAGGGAAGGGGGCACCGGGGAGCTGTTTTTT | CASREGGTGELFF | TRBJ2-2 | TRBV10-1 | NA | NA